These T cell receptor beta chains were read from a single sample in a study of T cell responses to AZD1222 COVID-19 vaccine. The protocol was immunoSEQ multiplex PCR, while the TCRdb copy is restricted to in-frame clones and leaves out a portion. The data contain 150,000 to 200,000 clones, around 90% of them singletons. The sample was peripheral blood, taken 28 days after the second AZD1222 dose. The origin of the receptors is an adult who received the AZD1222 COVID-19 vaccine. Each CDR3 is given with its conserved first and last residue. The D gene is left open where the match is weak. Some rows have no size entry. The others give once, few or many, or a class for an expanded clone.

J: TRBJ2-7
D: -
size: -
V: TRBV6-2/TRBV6-3
DNA: TGTGCCAGCAGTTACCCAAAACAGGACCCCTTTATTACCTACGAGCAGTACTTC
CDR3: CASSYPKQDPFITYEQYF

J: TRBJ2-7
D: -
size: -
V: TRBV7-2
DNA: TGTGCCAGCAGCCTCACAGGAGCCTACGAGCAGTACTTC
CDR3: CASSLTGAYEQYF

J: TRBJ2-5
D: TRBD2
size: -
V: TRBV5-1
DNA: TGCGCCAGCAGCGTGACTAGCGGCCAAGAGACCCAGTACTTC
CDR3: CASSVTSGQETQYF

J: TRBJ1-6
D: TRBD1
size: -
V: TRBV6-6
DNA: TGTGCCAGCAGTTACCCGGGGGACAGAGATTCACCCCTCCACTTT
CDR3: CASSYPGDRDSPLHF

J: TRBJ1-2
D: -
size: -
V: TRBV27
DNA: TGTGCCAGCAGTTTATATGGAGGCCTAAACTATGGCTACACCTTC
CDR3: CASSLYGGLNYGYTF

J: TRBJ2-7
D: TRBD2
size: -
V: TRBV6-6
DNA: TGTGCCAGCAGTCCACCCCATGAAGCGGGAGAGTCCTACGAGCAGTACTTC
CDR3: CASSPPHEAGESYEQYF

J: TRBJ1-5
D: TRBD1
size: once
V: TRBV19
DNA: TGTGCCAGTAGTATACAGGGGGGAAATCAGCCCCAGCATTTT
CDR3: CASSIQGGNQPQHF

J: TRBJ1-4
D: -
size: -
V: TRBV24-1
DNA: TGTGCCACCAGTGGTCGCGGTGAAAAACTGTTTTTT
CDR3: CATSGRGEKLFF

J: TRBJ2-7
D: TRBD1
size: -
V: TRBV6-1
DNA: TGTGCCAGCAGTGAAAGGGACAGGGACCCTCTCTACGAGCAGTACTTC
CDR3: CASSERDRDPLYEQYF

J: TRBJ1-1
D: -
size: once
V: TRBV5-6
DNA: TGTGCCAGCATCTCCTTAAGCGGGTATGCCACTGAAGCTTTCTTT
CDR3: CASISLSGYATEAFF

J: TRBJ1-1
D: -
size: once
V: TRBV7-6
DNA: TGTGCCAGCAGCTTGAACAAGAACACTGAAGCTTTCTTT
CDR3: CASSLNKNTEAFF

J: TRBJ1-2
D: -
size: -
V: TRBV7-6
DNA: TGTGCCAGCAGCAACAGTGTCTATGGCTACACCTTC
CDR3: CASSNSVYGYTF

J: TRBJ2-7
D: -
size: -
V: TRBV7-9
DNA: TGTGCCAGCAGCTCAGGACAGAAGCAGTACTTC
CDR3: CASSSGQKQYF

J: TRBJ2-5
D: TRBD1
size: -
V: TRBV18
DNA: TGTGCCAGCTCCCCCGGAGGACAGGGGGAGACCCAGTACTTC
CDR3: CASSPGGQGETQYF

J: TRBJ1-2
D: -
size: -
V: TRBV5-8
DNA: TGTGCCAGCAGCTTGGGCCCTTCGGCCCTTCACTTC
CDR3: CASSLGPSALHF

J: TRBJ2-1
D: -
size: -
V: TRBV10-3
DNA: TGTGCCATCAGTGGACACGGGGACGGATACAATGAGCAGTTCTTC
CDR3: CAISGHGDGYNEQFF

J: TRBJ1-3
D: -
size: -
V: TRBV25-1
DNA: TGTGCCAGCAGTGAATATCAGGGGAGGGCTGGAAACACCATATATTTT
CDR3: CASSEYQGRAGNTIYF

J: TRBJ2-2
D: -
size: -
V: TRBV20-1
DNA: TGCAGTGCTAGTCACCAGGAGAACACCGGGGAGCTGTTTTTT
CDR3: CSASHQENTGELFF

J: TRBJ2-1
D: -
size: -
V: TRBV5-6
DNA: TGTGCCAGCAGCTTGGATGTCAGCTCCTACAATGAGCAGTTCTTC
CDR3: CASSLDVSSYNEQFF